This T cell receptor (beta chain) was identified during a study of blood T cell repertoires in COVID-19. This clone was recorded once. The CDR3 is made up of 15 amino acids. Germline values: CDR1 KGHDR, CDR2 SFDVKD. Trimming stripped 4 bases from V and 4 bases from J, with 13 bases between. The protocol was immunoSEQ multiplex PCR, while the TCRdb copy is restricted to in-frame clones and leaves out a portion. The table records 85,000 to 95,000 clones, around 87% of them present only once. This TCR derives from a human donor with acute or convalescent COVID-19. The donor label of this sample is uncertain. This sequence joins TRBV24-1 and TRBJ1-5; weak D call: TRBD1 (6 bases). Sequenced input: peripheral blood. The CDR3 sequence: CATSDPGQSNQPQHF. The CDR3, as DNA: TGTGCCACCAGTGACCCTGGACAGTCAAATCAGCCCCAGCATTTT.